The entry below describes one T cell receptor (beta chain). Its cognate antigen is unknown. The data originate from a study of cytomegalovirus exposure and HLA in healthy donors. The study, taken as a whole, reports: Earlier analysis found most TCR beta V segments productive about 87% or about 30% of the time.

It was with 60 Vbeta and 13 Jbeta primers that the PCR ran. Only in-frame clones appear in the TCRdb table, and some are missing; sequencing was by immunoSEQ multiplex PCR. This table has approximately 140,000 clones, roughly 76% appearing once. CDR3 length equals 15 residues. The ends lost 4 bases at V and 3 bases at J; junction bases unmatched: 7. From germline, CDR1 is MGHRA and CDR2 YSYEKL. The rearrangement joins TRBV4-1 to TRBJ2-7, with 9 bases that match TRBD1. The clonotype comes from a man aged 18 to 29 in good health and CMV-seronegative. What was sequenced was PBMCs. CDR3 in DNA: TGCGCCAGCAGCCTAGGGCTGACAGGGGGCTACGAGCAGTACTTC. Translated: CASSLGLTGGYEQYF.